This section outlines one T cell receptor (beta chain) sequence together with its context. This CDR3 contains 15 residues. CDR1 is MDHEN and CDR2 is SYDVKM in the germline V gene. J lost 0 bases, V lost 0 bases, and 0 bases had no gene match. The data belong to a study of shared clonotypes between healthy human individuals. About the research overall: Two female and a few male donors aged 18 to 49 were enrolled.

Generated by immunoSEQ multiplex PCR, the TCRdb table keeps only in-frame clones and is missing some. Found here are approximately 480,000 clones, about 79% of them singletons; the top ten hold under 15%. The chain uses TRBV28 and TRBJ2-7, with 9 bases aligning to TRBD1. The sequence was obtained from a woman aged 35 to 49 in good health. Some clones in this sample may be carry-over from other donors' samples. Sequencing was performed on PBMCs. Here the CDR3 DNA reads TGTGCCAGCAGTTTATGGGACAGGGGCTCCTACGAGCAGTACTTC. It translates to CASSLWDRGSYEQYF.